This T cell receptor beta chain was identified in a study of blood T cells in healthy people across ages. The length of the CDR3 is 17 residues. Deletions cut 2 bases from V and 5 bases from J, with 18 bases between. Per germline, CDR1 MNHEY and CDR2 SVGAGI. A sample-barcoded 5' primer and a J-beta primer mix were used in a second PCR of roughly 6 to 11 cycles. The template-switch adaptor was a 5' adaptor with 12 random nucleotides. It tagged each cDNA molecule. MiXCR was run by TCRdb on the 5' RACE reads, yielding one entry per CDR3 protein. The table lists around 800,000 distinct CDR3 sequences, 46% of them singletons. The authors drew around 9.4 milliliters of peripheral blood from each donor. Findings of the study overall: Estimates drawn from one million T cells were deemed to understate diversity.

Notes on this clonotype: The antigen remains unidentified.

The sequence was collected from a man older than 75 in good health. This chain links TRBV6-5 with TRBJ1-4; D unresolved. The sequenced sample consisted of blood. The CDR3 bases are TGTGCCAGCAGTTACCGACCCGGACGGGAGCAAAATGAAAAACTGTTTTTT. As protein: CASSYRPGREQNEKLFF.